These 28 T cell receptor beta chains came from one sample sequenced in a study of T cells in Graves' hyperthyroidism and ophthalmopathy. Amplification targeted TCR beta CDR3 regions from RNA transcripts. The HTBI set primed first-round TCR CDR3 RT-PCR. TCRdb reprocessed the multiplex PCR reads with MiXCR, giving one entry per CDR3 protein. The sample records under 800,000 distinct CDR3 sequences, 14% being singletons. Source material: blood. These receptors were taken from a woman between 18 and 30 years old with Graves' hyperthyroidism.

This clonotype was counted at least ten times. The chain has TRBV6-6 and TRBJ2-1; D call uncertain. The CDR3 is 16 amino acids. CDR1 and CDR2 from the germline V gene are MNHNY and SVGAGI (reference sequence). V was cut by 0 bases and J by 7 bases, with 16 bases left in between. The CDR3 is CASSYSVWAVGNEQFF. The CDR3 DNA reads TGTGCCAGCAGTTACTCAGTTTGGGCCGTTGGGAATGAGCAGTTCTTC.

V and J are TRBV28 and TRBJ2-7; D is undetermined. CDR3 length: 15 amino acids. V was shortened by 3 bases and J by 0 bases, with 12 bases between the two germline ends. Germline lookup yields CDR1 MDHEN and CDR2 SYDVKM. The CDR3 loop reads CASSFVSIGSYEQYF. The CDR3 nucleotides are TGTGCCAGCAGTTTCGTGTCTATCGGCTCCTACGAGCAGTACTTC.

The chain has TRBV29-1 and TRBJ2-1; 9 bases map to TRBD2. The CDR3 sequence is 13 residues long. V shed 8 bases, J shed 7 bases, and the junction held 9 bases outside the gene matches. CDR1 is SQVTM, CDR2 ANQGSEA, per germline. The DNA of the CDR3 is TGCAGCCAGACCAGGACTAGCGATAATGAGCAGTTCTTC. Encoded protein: CSQTRTSDNEQFF.

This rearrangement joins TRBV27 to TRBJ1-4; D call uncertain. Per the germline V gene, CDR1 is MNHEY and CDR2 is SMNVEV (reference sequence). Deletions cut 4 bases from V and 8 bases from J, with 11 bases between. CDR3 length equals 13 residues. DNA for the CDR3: TGTGCCAGCAGTTCCGGAGGAGGGGAAAAACTGTTTTTT. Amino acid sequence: CASSSGGGEKLFF.

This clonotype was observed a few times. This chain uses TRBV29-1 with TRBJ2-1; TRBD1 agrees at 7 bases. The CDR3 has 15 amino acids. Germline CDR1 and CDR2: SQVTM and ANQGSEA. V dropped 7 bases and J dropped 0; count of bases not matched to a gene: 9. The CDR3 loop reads CSAEGTESSYNEQFF. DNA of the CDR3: TGCAGCGCCGAGGGGACAGAAAGCTCCTACAATGAGCAGTTCTTC.

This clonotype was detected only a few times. The CDR3 spells CSALYTEAFF. The CDR3 DNA follows: TGCAGTGCTCTCTATACTGAAGCTTTCTTT. The chain couples TRBV20-1 to TRBJ1-1, with D unresolved. Germline lookup yields CDR1 DFQATT and CDR2 SNEGSKA (reference sequence). Trimming took off 5 bases at V and 5 bases at J, with 6 bases between the two ends. CDR3 length: 10 residues.

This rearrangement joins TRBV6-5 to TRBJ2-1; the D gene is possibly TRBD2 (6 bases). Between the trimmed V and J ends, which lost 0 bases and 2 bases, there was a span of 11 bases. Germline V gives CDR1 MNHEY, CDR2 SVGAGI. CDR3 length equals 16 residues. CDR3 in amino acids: CASSYSRRDPYNEQFF. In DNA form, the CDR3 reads TGTGCCAGCAGTTACTCGAGGCGGGACCCCTACAATGAGCAGTTCTTC.

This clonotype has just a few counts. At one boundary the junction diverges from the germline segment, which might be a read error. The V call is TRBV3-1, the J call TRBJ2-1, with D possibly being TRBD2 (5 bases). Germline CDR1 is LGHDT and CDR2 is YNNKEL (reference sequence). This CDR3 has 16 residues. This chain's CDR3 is CASGQDLRAPYNEQFF. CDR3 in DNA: TGTGCCAGCGGCCAAGATTTGAGGGCTCCCTACAATGAGCAGTTCTTC.

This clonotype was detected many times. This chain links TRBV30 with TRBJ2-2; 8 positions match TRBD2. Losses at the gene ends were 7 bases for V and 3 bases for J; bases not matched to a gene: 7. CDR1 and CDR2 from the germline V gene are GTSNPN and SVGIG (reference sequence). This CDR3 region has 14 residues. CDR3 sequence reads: CAFAQREYTGELFF. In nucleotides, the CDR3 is TGTGCCTTTGCCCAGCGGGAGTACACCGGGGAGCTGTTTTTT.

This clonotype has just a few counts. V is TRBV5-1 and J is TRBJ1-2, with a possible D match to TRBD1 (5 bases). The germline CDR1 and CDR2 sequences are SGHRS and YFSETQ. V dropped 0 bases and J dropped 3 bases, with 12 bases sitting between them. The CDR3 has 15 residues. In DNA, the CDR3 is TGCGCCAGCAGCTTGGCCTCGACAGTACACTATGGCTACACCTTC. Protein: CASSLASTVHYGYTF.

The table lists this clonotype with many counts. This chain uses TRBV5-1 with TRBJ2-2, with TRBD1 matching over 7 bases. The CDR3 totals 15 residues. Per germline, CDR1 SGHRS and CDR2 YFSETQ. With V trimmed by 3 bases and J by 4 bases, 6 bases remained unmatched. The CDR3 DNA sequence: TGCGCCAGCAGCTATCGACAGGGCAGCACCGGGGAGCTGTTTTTT. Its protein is CASSYRQGSTGELFF.

The CDR3 is CASSQGEGLYTDTQYF. The CDR3 region has the DNA TGCGCCAGCAGCCAAGGGGAGGGCCTATACACAGATACGCAGTATTTT. The chain combines TRBV4-3 with TRBJ2-3; 7 bases map to TRBD2. V lost 1 base and J lost 2; bases outside the gene matches: 6. The CDR3 consists of 16 residues. CDR1 and CDR2 (germline): LGHNA, YSLEER.

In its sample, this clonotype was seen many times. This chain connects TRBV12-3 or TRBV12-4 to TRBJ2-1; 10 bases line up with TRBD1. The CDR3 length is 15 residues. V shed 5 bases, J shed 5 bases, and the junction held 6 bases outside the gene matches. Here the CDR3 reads CASSHRDRGDNEQFF. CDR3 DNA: TGTGCCAGCAGTCACCGGGACAGGGGCGACAATGAGCAGTTCTTC.

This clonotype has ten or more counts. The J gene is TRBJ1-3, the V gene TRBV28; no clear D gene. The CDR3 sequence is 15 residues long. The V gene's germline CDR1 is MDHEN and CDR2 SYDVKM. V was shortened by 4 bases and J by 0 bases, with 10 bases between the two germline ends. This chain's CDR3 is CASSSRPSSGNTIYF. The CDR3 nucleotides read TGTGCCAGCAGTTCGCGACCGAGCTCTGGAAACACCATATATTTT. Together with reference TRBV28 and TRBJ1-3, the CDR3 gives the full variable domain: DVKVTQSSRYLVKRTGEKVFLECVQDMDHENMFWYRQDPGLGLRLIYFSYDVKMKEKGDIPEGYSVSREKKERFSLILESASTNQTSMYLCASSSRPSSGNTIYFGEGSWLTVV.

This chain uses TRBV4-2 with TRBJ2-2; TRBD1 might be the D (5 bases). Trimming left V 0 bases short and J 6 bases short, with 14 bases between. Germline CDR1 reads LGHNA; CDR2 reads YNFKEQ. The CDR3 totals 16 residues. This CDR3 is CASSQDYRSGSGELFF. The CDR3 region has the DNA TGTGCCAGCAGCCAAGACTATAGATCAGGGTCCGGGGAGCTGTTTTTT.

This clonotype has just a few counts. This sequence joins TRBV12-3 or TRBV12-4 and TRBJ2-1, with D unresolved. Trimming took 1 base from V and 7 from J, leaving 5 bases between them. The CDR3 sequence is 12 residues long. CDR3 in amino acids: CASSLESNEQFF. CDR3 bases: TGTGCCAGCAGTTTAGAAAGTAATGAGCAGTTCTTC.

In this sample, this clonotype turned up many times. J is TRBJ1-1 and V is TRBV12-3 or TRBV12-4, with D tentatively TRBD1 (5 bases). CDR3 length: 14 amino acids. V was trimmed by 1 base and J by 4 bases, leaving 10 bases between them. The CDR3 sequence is CASSLVGVPTEAFF. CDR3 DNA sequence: TGTGCCAGCAGTTTAGTAGGGGTTCCCACTGAAGCTTTCTTT.

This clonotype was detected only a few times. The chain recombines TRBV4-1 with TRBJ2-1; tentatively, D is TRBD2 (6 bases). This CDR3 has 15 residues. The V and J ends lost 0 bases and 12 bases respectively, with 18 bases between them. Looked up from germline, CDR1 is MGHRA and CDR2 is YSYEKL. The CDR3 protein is CASSQEIGPSGGQFF. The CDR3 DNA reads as TGCGCCAGCAGCCAAGAAATAGGGCCTTCCGGGGGGCAGTTCTTC.

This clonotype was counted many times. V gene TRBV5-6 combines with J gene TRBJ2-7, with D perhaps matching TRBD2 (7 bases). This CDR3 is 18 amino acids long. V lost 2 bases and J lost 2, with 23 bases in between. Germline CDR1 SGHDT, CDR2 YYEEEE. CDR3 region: CASSFFWGRESDAYEQYF. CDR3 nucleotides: TGTGCCAGCAGCTTTTTCTGGGGGCGGGAGTCGGATGCCTACGAGCAGTACTTC.

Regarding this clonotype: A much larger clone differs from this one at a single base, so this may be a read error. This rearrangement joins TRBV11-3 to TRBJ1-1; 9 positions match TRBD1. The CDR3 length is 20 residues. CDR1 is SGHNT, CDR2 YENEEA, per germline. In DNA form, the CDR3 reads TGTGCCAGCAGCTTTAATGGCTGGGACAGGGACAGGGAGAGGAACACTGAAGCTCTCTTT. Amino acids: CASSFNGWDRDRERNTEALF.

CDR3 protein: CASNIPKNKNYGYTF. The DNA for the CDR3 is TGTGCCAGCAATATTCCAAAAAACAAAAACTATGGCTACACCTTC. The chain employs TRBV27 and TRBJ1-2; D unclear. V lost 7 bases and J 2 bases, leaving 17 bases between the germline ends. The CDR3 extends over 15 amino acids. Germline V CDR1 and CDR2: MNHEY, SMNVEV (reference sequence).

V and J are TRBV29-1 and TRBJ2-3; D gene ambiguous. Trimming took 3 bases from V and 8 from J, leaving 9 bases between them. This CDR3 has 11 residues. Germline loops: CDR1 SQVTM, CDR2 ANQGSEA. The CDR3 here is CSVDDSRTQYF. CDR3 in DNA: TGCAGCGTTGATGATAGCCGTACGCAGTATTTT.

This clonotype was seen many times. The CDR3 sequence: CASSATSNPSGYTF. The CDR3 DNA is TGTGCCAGCAGCGCCACCTCCAACCCCAGTGGCTACACCTTC. The chain has TRBV7-6 and TRBJ1-2; D call uncertain. The CDR3 is 14 amino acids. Germline assignment: CDR1 SGHVS and CDR2 FNYEAQ. Trimming took off 5 bases at V and 7 bases at J, with 17 bases between the two ends.

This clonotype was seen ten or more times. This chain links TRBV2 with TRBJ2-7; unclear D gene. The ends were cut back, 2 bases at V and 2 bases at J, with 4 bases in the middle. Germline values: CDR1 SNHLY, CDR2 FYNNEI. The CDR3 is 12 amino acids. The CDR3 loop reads CASSEPPYEQYF. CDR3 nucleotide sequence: TGTGCCAGCAGTGAACCCCCCTACGAGCAGTACTTC.

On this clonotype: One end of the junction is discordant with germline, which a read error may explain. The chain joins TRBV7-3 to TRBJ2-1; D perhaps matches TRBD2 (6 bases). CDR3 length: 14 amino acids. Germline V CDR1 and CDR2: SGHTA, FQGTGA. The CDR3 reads CASSVTGTANEQLF. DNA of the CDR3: TGTGCCAGCAGCGTAACCGGGACTGCTAATGAGCAGCTCTTC.

CDR3 coding DNA: TGTGCCAGCAGCTCCCAGCAATCCTACGAGCAGTACTTC. This sequence encodes CASSSQQSYEQYF. The V and J genes are TRBV5-6 and TRBJ2-7; no definite D call. V lost 3 bases and J lost 1, with 8 bases in between. The CDR3 runs 13 residues. The V gene's germline CDR1 is SGHDT and CDR2 YYEEEE.

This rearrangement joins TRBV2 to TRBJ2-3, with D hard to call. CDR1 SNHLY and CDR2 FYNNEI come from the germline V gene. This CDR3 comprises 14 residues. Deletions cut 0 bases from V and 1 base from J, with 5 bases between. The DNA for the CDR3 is TGTGCCAGCAGTGAAGCCTGGGGCACAGATACGCAGTATTTT. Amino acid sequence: CASSEAWGTDTQYF.

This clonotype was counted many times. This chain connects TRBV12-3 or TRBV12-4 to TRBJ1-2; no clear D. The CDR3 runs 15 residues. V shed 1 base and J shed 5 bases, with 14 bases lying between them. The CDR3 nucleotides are TGTGCCAGCAGTTTAGGTTCCGGGTTGAGTTATGGCTACACCTTC. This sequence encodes CASSLGSGLSYGYTF.